Listed below are T cell receptor beta chains from one sample, sequenced in a study of Ad26.COV2.S vaccination and SARS-CoV-2 variants. TCRdb's copy holds only in-frame clones and misses some; the assay was immunoSEQ multiplex PCR. The data hold roughly 420,000 clones, with over 75% observed a single time. The material was peripheral blood, obtained in a trial of Ad26.COV2.S vaccine versus placebo. Receptors originate from a person between 18 and 65 years old who received the Ad26.COV2.S COVID-19 vaccine or a placebo. Both conserved end residues are part of each CDR3. D genes are given only for firm matches. Clone sizes are given selectively: once, few, many, or a class where the clone is expanded.

v_call: TRBV6-6
clone_size: once
j_call: TRBJ2-7
d_call: NA
cdr3_aa: CASSPSDLRGRKLCYEQYF
cdr3_nt: TGTGCCAGCAGTCCCTCGGACTTGCGTGGACGAAAATTATGCTACGAGCAGTACTTC

v_call: TRBV5-1
clone_size: NA
j_call: TRBJ1-1
d_call: NA
cdr3_aa: CASSARGAGSPTNTEAFF
cdr3_nt: TGCGCCAGCAGCGCTCGGGGGGCAGGCTCCCCTACGAACACTGAAGCTTTCTTT

v_call: TRBV5-1
clone_size: NA
j_call: TRBJ1-2
d_call: NA
cdr3_aa: CASSWIQGMSYGYTF
cdr3_nt: TGCGCCAGCAGCTGGATACAGGGAATGAGCTATGGCTACACCTTC

v_call: TRBV20-1
clone_size: NA
j_call: TRBJ2-7
d_call: NA
cdr3_aa: CSASAGPSYEQYF
cdr3_nt: TGCAGTGCTAGTGCGGGGCCGAGCTACGAGCAGTACTTC

v_call: TRBV6-5
clone_size: NA
j_call: TRBJ2-1
d_call: TRBD1
cdr3_aa: CASSYTGQGWNEQFF
cdr3_nt: TGTGCCAGCAGTTATACCGGACAGGGGTGGAATGAGCAGTTCTTC

v_call: TRBV5-1
clone_size: NA
j_call: TRBJ2-1
d_call: NA
cdr3_aa: CASSQGNYNEQFF
cdr3_nt: TGCGCCAGCAGCCAGGGGAACTACAATGAGCAGTTCTTC

v_call: TRBV11-2
clone_size: NA
j_call: TRBJ2-3
d_call: TRBD2
cdr3_aa: CASSNELRLAGGRGDTQYF
cdr3_nt: TGTGCCAGCAGCAATGAACTTCGACTAGCGGGGGGTAGGGGGGATACGCAGTATTTT

v_call: TRBV7-8
clone_size: NA
j_call: TRBJ1-4
d_call: NA
cdr3_aa: CASSLFSREKLFF
cdr3_nt: TGTGCCAGCAGCTTATTTTCGCGGGAAAAACTGTTTTTT

v_call: TRBV4-2
clone_size: once
j_call: TRBJ1-2
d_call: NA
cdr3_aa: CASSQDQWHPDRLGGGYTF
cdr3_nt: TGTGCCAGCAGCCAAGACCAATGGCATCCAGACAGGTTGGGAGGTGGCTACACCTTC

v_call: TRBV6-1
clone_size: NA
j_call: TRBJ1-5
d_call: NA
cdr3_aa: CASSEARGWDQPQHF
cdr3_nt: TGTGCCAGCAGTGAAGCGCGAGGGTGGGATCAGCCCCAGCATTTT

v_call: TRBV18
clone_size: NA
j_call: TRBJ1-2
d_call: TRBD1
cdr3_aa: CASSPYSGGNYGYTF
cdr3_nt: TGTGCCAGCTCACCGTACTCAGGGGGGAACTATGGCTACACCTTC

v_call: TRBV4-2
clone_size: NA
j_call: TRBJ2-1
d_call: TRBD2
cdr3_aa: CASSPAGLAGYNEQFF
cdr3_nt: TGTGCCAGCAGCCCCGCCGGTCTAGCGGGTTACAATGAGCAGTTCTTC

v_call: TRBV6-6
clone_size: few
j_call: TRBJ1-5
d_call: NA
cdr3_aa: CASSPGLNQPQHF
cdr3_nt: TGTGCCAGCAGCCCGGGCCTAAATCAGCCCCAGCATTTT

v_call: TRBV7-9
clone_size: NA
j_call: TRBJ1-5
d_call: NA
cdr3_aa: CASSLAANQPQHF
cdr3_nt: TGTGCCAGCAGCTTAGCGGCGAATCAGCCCCAGCATTTT

v_call: TRBV5-1
clone_size: NA
j_call: TRBJ1-1
d_call: NA
cdr3_aa: CASSVVEDTEAFF
cdr3_nt: TGCGCCAGCTCCGTGGTGGAGGACACTGAAGCTTTCTTT

v_call: TRBV7-2
clone_size: NA
j_call: TRBJ1-2
d_call: TRBD1
cdr3_aa: CASSLVGTANYGYTF
cdr3_nt: TGTGCCAGCAGCTTAGTGGGGACAGCTAACTATGGCTACACCTTC

v_call: TRBV12-3/TRBV12-4
clone_size: NA
j_call: TRBJ1-2
d_call: NA
cdr3_aa: CASSRQNYGYTF
cdr3_nt: TGTGCCAGCAGTAGACAGAACTATGGCTACACCTTC

v_call: TRBV7-3
clone_size: NA
j_call: TRBJ2-5
d_call: NA
cdr3_aa: CASSLDGQLQETQYF
cdr3_nt: TGTGCCAGCAGCTTAGACGGGCAGTTGCAAGAGACCCAGTACTTC

v_call: TRBV5-4
clone_size: NA
j_call: TRBJ1-2
d_call: TRBD1
cdr3_aa: CASSHDGQGINYGYTF
cdr3_nt: TGTGCCAGCAGCCATGACGGACAGGGGATAAACTATGGCTACACCTTC

v_call: TRBV13
clone_size: NA
j_call: TRBJ2-7
d_call: NA
cdr3_aa: CASSLGERSSYEQYF
cdr3_nt: TGTGCCAGCAGCTTAGGCGAACGGAGCTCCTACGAGCAGTACTTC

v_call: TRBV28
clone_size: NA
j_call: TRBJ1-4
d_call: TRBD1
cdr3_aa: CASSPGQGSNFGKLFF
cdr3_nt: TGTGCCAGCAGTCCCGGACAGGGGTCCAACTTCGGAAAACTGTTTTTT

v_call: TRBV4-3
clone_size: NA
j_call: TRBJ2-3
d_call: NA
cdr3_aa: CASSQDIRVPADTQYF
cdr3_nt: TGCGCCAGCAGCCAGGACATCCGGGTCCCCGCAGATACGCAGTATTTT

v_call: TRBV5-4
clone_size: NA
j_call: TRBJ1-4
d_call: TRBD1
cdr3_aa: CASSEKTGGGEKLFF
cdr3_nt: TGTGCCAGCAGCGAAAAGACAGGGGGAGGTGAAAAACTGTTTTTT

v_call: TRBV28
clone_size: NA
j_call: TRBJ2-5
d_call: TRBD1
cdr3_aa: CASSLTGGAPKETQYF
cdr3_nt: TGTGCCAGCAGTTTGACAGGGGGCGCTCCTAAAGAGACCCAGTACTTC

v_call: TRBV6-5
clone_size: few
j_call: TRBJ2-1
d_call: TRBD1
cdr3_aa: CASSSTGGADDEQFF
cdr3_nt: TGTGCCAGCAGTTCAACAGGGGGTGCCGACGATGAGCAGTTCTTC

v_call: TRBV6-6
clone_size: NA
j_call: TRBJ2-5
d_call: TRBD2
cdr3_aa: CASSPYMTSGGAVETQYF
cdr3_nt: TGTGCCAGCAGTCCCTACATGACTAGCGGGGGGGCGGTTGAGACCCAGTACTTC